This is a list of T cell receptor beta chains from one sample in a study of T cells in localized non-small cell lung cancer. The table came from immunoSEQ multiplex PCR; TCRdb's copy has only in-frame clones and leaves some out. The data contain some 28,000 clones, about nine tenths of them singletons. This sample comprised peripheral blood, obtained before any cancer treatment. The receptor set was obtained from a male donor aged 60 or over with stage I lung adenocarcinoma. Both conserved end residues are part of each CDR3. A D gene is named only where the DNA matches it firmly. The size entry is marked missing in some rows and otherwise reads once, few, many or a size class.

cdr3_aa | cdr3_nt | d_call | j_call | v_call | clone_size
CASSRRLAGEGGTQYF | TGTGCCAGCAGTCGCCGGCTAGCGGGGGAGGGAGGTACGCAGTATTTT | TRBD2 | TRBJ2-3 | TRBV25-1 | NA
CASSQTGSTNEKLFF | TGTGCCAGCAGCCAGACAGGCTCAACTAATGAAAAACTGTTTTTT | NA | TRBJ1-4 | TRBV6-6 | NA
CASSIPGNYGYTF | TGTGCCAGTAGTATACCAGGGAACTATGGCTACACCTTC | NA | TRBJ1-2 | TRBV19 | NA
CASNRQGAHEKLFF | TGTGCCAGCAATAGACAGGGGGCGCATGAAAAACTGTTTTTT | TRBD1 | TRBJ1-4 | TRBV27 | NA
CASKGDDRGFSNTQYF | TGTGCCAGCAAGGGAGACGACAGGGGCTTTTCGAATACGCAGTATTTT | TRBD1 | TRBJ2-3 | TRBV16 | NA
CASSWSWVASYEQYF | TGCGCCAGCAGCTGGAGTTGGGTAGCCTCCTACGAGCAGTACTTC | NA | TRBJ2-7 | TRBV5-1 | NA
CASSSRRTINYGYTF | TGTGCCAGCAGTTCCCGTCGGACCATCAACTATGGCTACACCTTC | NA | TRBJ1-2 | TRBV28 | once
CASSLGLVGVNEQYF | TGTGCCAGCAGCTTAGGATTGGTCGGCGTGAACGAGCAGTACTTC | NA | TRBJ2-7 | TRBV7-2 | NA
CATQPAGLTDTQYF | TGTGCCACCCAGCCGGCGGGGCTCACAGATACGCAGTATTTT | NA | TRBJ2-3 | TRBV10-3 | NA
CASSIDWEGGIDTEAFF | TGTGCCAGTAGTATAGATTGGGAAGGCGGGATTGACACTGAAGCTTTCTTT | NA | TRBJ1-1 | TRBV19 | NA
CASSVGTFTDTQYF | TGTGCCAGCAGCGTGGGGACATTCACAGATACGCAGTATTTT | NA | TRBJ2-3 | TRBV5-4 | once
CAWDRGLNTEAFF | TGTGCCTGGGACAGGGGACTGAACACTGAAGCTTTCTTT | TRBD1 | TRBJ1-1 | TRBV30 | NA
CASSYSGPTTSYEQYF | TGTGCCAGCAGTTACAGCGGACCGACGACATCCTACGAGCAGTACTTC | NA | TRBJ2-7 | TRBV6-5 | NA
CASSRTGVNTGELFF | TGTGCCAGCAGTAGGACAGGGGTTAACACCGGGGAGCTGTTTTTT | TRBD1 | TRBJ2-2 | TRBV27 | NA
CASRGGFSGNTIYF | TGTGCCAGCAGGGGGGGGTTCTCTGGAAACACCATATATTTT | NA | TRBJ1-3 | TRBV7-2 | NA
CASSQGRGGYTF | TGTGCCAGCAGCCAAGGGCGGGGTGGCTACACCTTC | NA | TRBJ1-2 | TRBV28 | NA
CASGLAYNEQFF | TGTGCCAGCGGACTAGCATACAATGAGCAGTTCTTC | TRBD2 | TRBJ2-1 | TRBV6-1 | NA
CATKPTATNEKLFF | TGTGCCACCAAGCCGACTGCAACTAATGAAAAACTGTTTTTT | NA | TRBJ1-4 | TRBV15 | NA
CASSLRASGGLYNEQFF | TGTGCCAGCAGCTTACGGGCTAGCGGGGGGTTATACAATGAGCAGTTCTTC | TRBD2 | TRBJ2-1 | TRBV7-3 | NA
CASVAQAGVNEQFF | TGTGCCAGCGTAGCTCAGGCAGGGGTAAATGAGCAGTTCTTC | NA | TRBJ2-1 | TRBV19 | NA
CASSSGGSYNEQFF | TGTGCCAGCAGCTCGGGGGGGTCCTACAATGAGCAGTTCTTC | TRBD2 | TRBJ2-1 | TRBV7-9 | NA
CASSPGTGSSNEQFF | TGTGCCAGCTCACCCGGGACAGGGAGTAGCAATGAGCAGTTCTTC | TRBD1 | TRBJ2-1 | TRBV18 | NA
CARGRLAGSADTQYF | TGTGCCAGAGGAAGACTAGCGGGGTCGGCGGATACGCAGTATTTT | TRBD2 | TRBJ2-3 | TRBV2 | NA
CAWTASGNTIYF | TGTGCCTGGACCGCCTCTGGAAACACCATATATTTT | NA | TRBJ1-3 | TRBV30 | NA